Sequencing of this T cell receptor (beta chain) was carried out in a study of a mutant IDH1 vaccine in newly diagnosed glioma. Germline V gene sequence: CDR1 MNHNY, CDR2 SVGAGI (reference sequence). V was trimmed by 5 bases and J by 0 bases, leaving 14 bases between them. The CDR3 extends over 15 amino acids. The time point denotes: baseline, week 1 (first vaccination visit). Treatment here: pre-vaccination baseline after standard-of-care therapy. Profiling relied on immunoSEQ multiplex PCR, and the TCRdb table lists in-frame clones only, not all of them. This table holds just under 95,000 clones, roughly 77% found once.

This TCR came from a man aged 40-49 years with glioma. Sample: PBMCs, taken from a glioma patient treated with radiotherapy, temozolomide or both. The chain employs TRBV6-6 and TRBJ2-7; D unresolved. The chain's CDR3 is CASSPPSGSSYEQYF. The CDR3 region has the DNA TGTGCCAGCAGTCCCCCCTCCGGTAGCTCCTACGAGCAGTACTTC.